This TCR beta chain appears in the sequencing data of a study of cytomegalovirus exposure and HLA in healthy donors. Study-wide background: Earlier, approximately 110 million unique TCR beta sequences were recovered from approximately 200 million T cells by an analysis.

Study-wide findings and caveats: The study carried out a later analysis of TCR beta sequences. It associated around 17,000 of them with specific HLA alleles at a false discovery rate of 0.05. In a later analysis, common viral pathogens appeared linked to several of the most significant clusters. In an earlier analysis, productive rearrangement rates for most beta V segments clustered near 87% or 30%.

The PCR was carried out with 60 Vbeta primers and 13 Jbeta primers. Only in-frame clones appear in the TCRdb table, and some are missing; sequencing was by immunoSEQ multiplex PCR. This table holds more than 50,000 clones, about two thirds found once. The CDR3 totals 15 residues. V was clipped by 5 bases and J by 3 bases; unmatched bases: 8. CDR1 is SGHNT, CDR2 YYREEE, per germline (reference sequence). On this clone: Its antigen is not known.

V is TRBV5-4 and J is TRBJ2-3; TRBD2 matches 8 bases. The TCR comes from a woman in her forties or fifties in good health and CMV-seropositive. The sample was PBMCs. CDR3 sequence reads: CASRSGLGQTDTQYF. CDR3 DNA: TGTGCCAGCAGGTCGGGACTAGGTCAGACAGATACGCAGTATTTT.